The rows below give T cell receptor beta chains drawn from one sample of a study of neoadjuvant nivolumab and ipilimumab in lung cancer. TCRdb's copy holds only in-frame clones and misses some; the assay was immunoSEQ multiplex PCR. The data show 9,500 to 10,000 clones, with about four fifths seen just once and approximately 3.5% held by the top ten. The sample consisted of peripheral blood, taken before neoadjuvant nivolumab, alone or with ipilimumab. These receptors all stem from an adult with non-small cell lung cancer. Each CDR3 is given with its conserved first and last residue. Each record gives: D gene, V gene, J gene, CDR3 protein. A D gene is named only where the DNA matches it firmly.

D gene: -
V gene: TRBV25-1
J gene: TRBJ1-1
CDR3 protein: CASRSSREDTEAFF

D gene: -
V gene: TRBV7-9
J gene: TRBJ2-5
CDR3 protein: CASSLKRGLYETQYF

D gene: -
V gene: TRBV28
J gene: TRBJ2-5
CDR3 protein: CASSLFGETQYF

D gene: -
V gene: TRBV19
J gene: TRBJ1-5
CDR3 protein: CASSETGKFNQPQHF

D gene: TRBD2
V gene: TRBV7-2
J gene: TRBJ2-7
CDR3 protein: CASSLDMTSTYEQYF

D gene: -
V gene: TRBV7-9
J gene: TRBJ2-7
CDR3 protein: CASSLARGSYEQYF

D gene: -
V gene: TRBV7-9
J gene: TRBJ2-3
CDR3 protein: CASSPSSWDTQYF

D gene: -
V gene: TRBV7-9
J gene: TRBJ1-1
CDR3 protein: CASSPRTRGRTEAFF

D gene: TRBD2
V gene: TRBV5-6
J gene: TRBJ2-2
CDR3 protein: CASSSVGTSGTINTGELFF

D gene: -
V gene: TRBV19
J gene: TRBJ1-4
CDR3 protein: CASQDSDGGRGKLFF

D gene: -
V gene: TRBV9
J gene: TRBJ2-3
CDR3 protein: CASSVKAADTQYF

D gene: TRBD2
V gene: TRBV5-1
J gene: TRBJ2-7
CDR3 protein: CASSSTSGLFYEQYF